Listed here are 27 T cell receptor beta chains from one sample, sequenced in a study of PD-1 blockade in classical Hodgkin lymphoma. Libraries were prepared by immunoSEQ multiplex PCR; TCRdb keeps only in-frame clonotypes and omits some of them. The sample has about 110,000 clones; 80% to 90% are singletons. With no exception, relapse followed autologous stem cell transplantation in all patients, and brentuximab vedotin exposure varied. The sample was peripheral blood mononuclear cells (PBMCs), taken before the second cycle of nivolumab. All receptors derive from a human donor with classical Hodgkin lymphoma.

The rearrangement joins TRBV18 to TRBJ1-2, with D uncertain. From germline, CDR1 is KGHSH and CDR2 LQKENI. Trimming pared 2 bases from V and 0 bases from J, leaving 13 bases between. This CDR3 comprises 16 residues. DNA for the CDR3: TGTGCCAGCTCACCAACTTGGGAGCCGGCTAACTATGGCTACACCTTC. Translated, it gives CASSPTWEPANYGYTF.

CDR3 sequence: CASSLVVGESWDGQDYTF. CDR3 DNA: TGTGCCAGCAGCTTAGTAGTGGGGGAGTCCTGGGACGGCCAGGATTACACCTTC. The rearrangement joins TRBV11-2 to TRBJ1-2, with a possible D match to TRBD1 (5 bases). Trimming left V 1 base short and J 11 bases short, with 29 bases between. The CDR3 runs 18 residues. CDR1 SGHAT and CDR2 FQNNGV come from the germline V gene.

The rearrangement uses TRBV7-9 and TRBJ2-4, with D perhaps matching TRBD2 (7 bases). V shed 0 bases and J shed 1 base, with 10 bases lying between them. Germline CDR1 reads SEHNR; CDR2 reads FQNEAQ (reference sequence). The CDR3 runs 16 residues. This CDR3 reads CASSLARGAAKNIQYF. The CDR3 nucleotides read TGTGCCAGCAGCTTAGCACGGGGGGCGGCCAAAAACATTCAGTACTTC. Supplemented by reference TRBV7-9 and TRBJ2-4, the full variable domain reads DTGVSQNPRHKITKRGQNVTFRCDPISEHNRLYWYRQTLGQGPEFLTYFQNEAQLEKSRLLSDRFSAERPKGSFSTLEIQRTEQGDSAMYLCASSLARGAAKNIQYFGAGTRLSVL.

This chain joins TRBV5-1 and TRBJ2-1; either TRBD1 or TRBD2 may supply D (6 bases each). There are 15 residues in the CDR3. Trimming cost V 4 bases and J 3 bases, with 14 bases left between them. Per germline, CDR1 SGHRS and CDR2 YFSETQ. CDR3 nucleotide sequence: TGCGCCAGCAGCACTGGGGGGCAGGGCTACAATGAGCAGTTCTTC. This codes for CASSTGGQGYNEQFF.

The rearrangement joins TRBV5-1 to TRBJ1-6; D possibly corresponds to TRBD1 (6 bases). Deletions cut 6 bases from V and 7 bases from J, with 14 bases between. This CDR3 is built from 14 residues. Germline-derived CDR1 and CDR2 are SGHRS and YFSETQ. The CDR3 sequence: CASKEGDLNSPLHF. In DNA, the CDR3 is TGCGCCAGCAAAGAGGGGGATCTCAATTCACCCCTCCACTTT.

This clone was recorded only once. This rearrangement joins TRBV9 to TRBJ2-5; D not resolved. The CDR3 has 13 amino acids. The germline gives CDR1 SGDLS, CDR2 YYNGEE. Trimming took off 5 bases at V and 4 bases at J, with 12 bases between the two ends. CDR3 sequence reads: CASSLKPGETQYF. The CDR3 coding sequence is TGTGCCAGCAGTCTGAAACCGGGAGAGACCCAGTACTTC.

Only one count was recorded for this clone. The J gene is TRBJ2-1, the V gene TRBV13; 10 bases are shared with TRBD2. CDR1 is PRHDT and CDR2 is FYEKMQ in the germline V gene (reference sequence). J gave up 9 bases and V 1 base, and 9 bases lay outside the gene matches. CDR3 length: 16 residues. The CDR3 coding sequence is TGTGCCAGCAGCTTAGACCTTCTAGCGGGAGATCGTGAGCAGTTCTTC. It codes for CASSLDLLAGDREQFF.

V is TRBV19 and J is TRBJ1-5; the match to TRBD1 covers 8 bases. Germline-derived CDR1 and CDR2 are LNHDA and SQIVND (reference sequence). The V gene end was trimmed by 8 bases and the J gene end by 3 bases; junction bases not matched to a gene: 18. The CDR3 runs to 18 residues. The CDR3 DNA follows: TGTGCCAGTTCGTCGGGACAGGCTACGCTAAGGGCCAATCAGCCCCAGCATTTT. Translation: CASSSGQATLRANQPQHF.

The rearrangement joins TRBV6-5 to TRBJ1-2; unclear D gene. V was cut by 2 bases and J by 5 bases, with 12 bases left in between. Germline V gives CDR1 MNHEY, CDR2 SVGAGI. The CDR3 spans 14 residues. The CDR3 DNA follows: TGTGCCAGCAGTTACAGGGAGAGAGGGTATGGCTACACCTTC. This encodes CASSYRERGYGYTF.

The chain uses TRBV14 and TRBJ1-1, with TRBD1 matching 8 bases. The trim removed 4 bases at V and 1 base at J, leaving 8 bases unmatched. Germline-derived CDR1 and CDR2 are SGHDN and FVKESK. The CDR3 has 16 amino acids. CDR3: CASSPYYGQGNTEAFF. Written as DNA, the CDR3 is TGTGCCAGCAGCCCATATTACGGACAGGGGAACACTGAAGCTTTCTTT.

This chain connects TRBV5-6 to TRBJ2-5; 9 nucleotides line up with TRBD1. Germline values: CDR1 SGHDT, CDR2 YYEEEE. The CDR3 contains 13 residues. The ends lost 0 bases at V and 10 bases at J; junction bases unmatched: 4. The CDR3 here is CASSLEGTGRQYF. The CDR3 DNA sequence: TGTGCCAGCAGCTTGGAAGGGACAGGGCGCCAGTACTTC.

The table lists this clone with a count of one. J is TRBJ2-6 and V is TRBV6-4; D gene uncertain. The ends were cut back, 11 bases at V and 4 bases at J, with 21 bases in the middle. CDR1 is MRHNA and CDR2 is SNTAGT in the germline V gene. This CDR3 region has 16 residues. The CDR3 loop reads CASPLDGVKGANVLTF. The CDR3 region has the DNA TGTGCCTCGCCCTTGGATGGCGTGAAAGGGGCCAACGTCCTGACTTTC.

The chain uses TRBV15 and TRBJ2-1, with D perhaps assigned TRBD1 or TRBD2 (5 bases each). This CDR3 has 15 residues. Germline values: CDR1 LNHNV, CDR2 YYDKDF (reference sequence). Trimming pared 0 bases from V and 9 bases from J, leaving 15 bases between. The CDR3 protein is CATSRDLGTSGEQFF. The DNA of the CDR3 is TGTGCCACCAGCAGAGATTTAGGGACCAGCGGTGAGCAGTTCTTC.

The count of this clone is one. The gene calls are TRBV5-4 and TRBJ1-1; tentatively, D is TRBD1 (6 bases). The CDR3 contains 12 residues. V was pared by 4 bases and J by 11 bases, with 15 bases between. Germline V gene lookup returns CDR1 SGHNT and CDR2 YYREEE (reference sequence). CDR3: CASSLRGGEAFF. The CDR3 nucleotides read TGTGCCAGCAGCCTAAGGGGGGGGGAGGCTTTCTTT.

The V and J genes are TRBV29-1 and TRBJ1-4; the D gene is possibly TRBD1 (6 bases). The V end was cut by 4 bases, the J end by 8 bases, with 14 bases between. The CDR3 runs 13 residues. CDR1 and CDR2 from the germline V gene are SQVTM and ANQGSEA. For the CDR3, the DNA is TGCAGCGTTGGGGGGACACGCGGAGAAAAACTGTTTTTT. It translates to CSVGGTRGEKLFF.

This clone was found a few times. This CDR3 is CASSRDRGNEKLFF. DNA for the CDR3: TGCGCCAGCAGCCGTGACAGGGGGAATGAAAAACTGTTTTTT. This chain joins TRBV4-1 and TRBJ1-4; TRBD1 matches 9 bases. This CDR3 spans 14 amino acids. Germline assignment: CDR1 MGHRA and CDR2 YSYEKL. With V trimmed by 4 bases and J by 5 bases, 2 bases remained unmatched.

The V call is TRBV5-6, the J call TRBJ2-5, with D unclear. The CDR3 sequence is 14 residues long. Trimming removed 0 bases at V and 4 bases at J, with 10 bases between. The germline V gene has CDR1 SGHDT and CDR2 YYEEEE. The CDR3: CASSLDSRLETQYF. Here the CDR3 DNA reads TGTGCCAGCAGCTTGGACAGCCGGTTAGAGACCCAGTACTTC.

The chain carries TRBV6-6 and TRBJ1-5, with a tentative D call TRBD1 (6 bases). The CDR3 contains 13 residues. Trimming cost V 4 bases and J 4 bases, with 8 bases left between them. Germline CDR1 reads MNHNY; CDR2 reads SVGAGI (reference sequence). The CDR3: CASSSQGNQPQHF. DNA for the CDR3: TGTGCCAGCAGTTCACAGGGTAATCAGCCCCAGCATTTT.

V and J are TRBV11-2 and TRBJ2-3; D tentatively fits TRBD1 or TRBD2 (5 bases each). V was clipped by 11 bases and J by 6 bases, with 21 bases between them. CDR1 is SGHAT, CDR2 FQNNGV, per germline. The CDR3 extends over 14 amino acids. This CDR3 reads CAWGNRGSPDTQYF. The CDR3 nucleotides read TGTGCCTGGGGGAATAGGGGCAGCCCCGATACGCAGTATTTT.

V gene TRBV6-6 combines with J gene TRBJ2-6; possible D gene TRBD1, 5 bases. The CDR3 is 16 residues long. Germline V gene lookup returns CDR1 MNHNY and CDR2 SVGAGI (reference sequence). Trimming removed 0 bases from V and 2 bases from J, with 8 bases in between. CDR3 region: CASSYSTQAGANVLTF. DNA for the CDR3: TGTGCCAGCAGTTACTCAACACAGGCTGGGGCCAACGTCCTGACTTTC.

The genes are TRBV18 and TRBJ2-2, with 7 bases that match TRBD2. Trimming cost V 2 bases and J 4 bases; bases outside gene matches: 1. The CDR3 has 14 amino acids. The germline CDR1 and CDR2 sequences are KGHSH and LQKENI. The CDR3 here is CASSPGRATGELFF. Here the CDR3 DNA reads TGTGCCAGCTCACCAGGGAGGGCCACCGGGGAGCTGTTTTTT. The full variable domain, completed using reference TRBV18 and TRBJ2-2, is NAGVMQNPRHLVRRRGQEARLRCSPMKGHSHVYWYRQLPEEGLKFMVYLQKENIIDESGMPKERFSAEFPKEGPSILRIQQVVRGDSAAYFCASSPGRATGELFFGEGSRLTVL.

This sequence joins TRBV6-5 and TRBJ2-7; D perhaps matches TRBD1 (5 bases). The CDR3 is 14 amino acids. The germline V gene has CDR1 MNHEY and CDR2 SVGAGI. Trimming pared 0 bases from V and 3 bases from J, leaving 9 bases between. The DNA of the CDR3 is TGTGCCAGCAGTTACTCGGACAAACTCTACGAGCAGTACTTC. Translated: CASSYSDKLYEQYF.

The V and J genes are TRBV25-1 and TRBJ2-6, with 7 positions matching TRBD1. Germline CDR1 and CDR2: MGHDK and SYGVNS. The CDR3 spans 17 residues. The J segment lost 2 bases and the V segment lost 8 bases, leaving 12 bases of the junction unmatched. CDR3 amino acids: CASVGKGASPGANVLTF. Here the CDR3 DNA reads TGTGCCAGCGTTGGGAAGGGGGCTTCTCCTGGGGCCAACGTCCTGACTTTC. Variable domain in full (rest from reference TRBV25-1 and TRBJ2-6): EADIYQTPRYLVIGTGKKITLECSQTMGHDKMYWYQQDPGMELHLIHYSYGVNSTEKGDLSSESTVSRIRTEHFPLTLESARPSHTSQYLCASVGKGASPGANVLTFGAGSRLTVL.

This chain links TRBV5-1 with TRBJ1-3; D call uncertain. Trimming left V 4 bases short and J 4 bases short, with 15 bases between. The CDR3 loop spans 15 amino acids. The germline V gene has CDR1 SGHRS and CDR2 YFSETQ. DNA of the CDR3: TGCGCCAGCAGCCCCCACGCGGGGTACGGAAACACCATATATTTT. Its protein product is CASSPHAGYGNTIYF. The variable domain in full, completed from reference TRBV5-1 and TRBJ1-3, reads KAGVTQTPRYLIKTRGQQVTLSCSPISGHRSVSWYQQTPGQGLQFLFEYFSETQRNKGNFPGRFSGRQFSNSRSEMNVSTLELGDSALYLCASSPHAGYGNTIYFGEGSWLTVV.

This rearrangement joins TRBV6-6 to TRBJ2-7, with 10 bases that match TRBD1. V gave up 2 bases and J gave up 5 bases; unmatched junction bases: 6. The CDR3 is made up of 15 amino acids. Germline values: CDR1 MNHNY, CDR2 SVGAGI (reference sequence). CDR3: CASSYPTGGHNEQYF. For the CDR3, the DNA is TGTGCCAGCAGTTACCCGACAGGGGGCCACAACGAGCAGTACTTC.

As DNA, the CDR3 is TGCGCCAGCAGCCAAGCGCAGGGGCAAGGCACTGAAGCTTTCTTT. Translated: CASSQAQGQGTEAFF. The chain has TRBV4-3 and TRBJ1-1; maybe TRBD1 (6 bases). From germline, CDR1 is LGHNA and CDR2 YSLEER. This CDR3 has 15 amino acids. The V end was cut by 1 base, the J end by 4 bases, with 13 bases between.

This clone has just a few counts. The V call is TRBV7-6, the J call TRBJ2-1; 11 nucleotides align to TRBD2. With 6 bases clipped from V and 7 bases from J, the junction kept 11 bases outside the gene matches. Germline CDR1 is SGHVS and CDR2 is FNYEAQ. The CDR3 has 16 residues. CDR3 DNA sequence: TGTGCCAGCAGTCAGGACCGGGCTAGCGGGGGGAATGAGCAGTTCTTC. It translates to CASSQDRASGGNEQFF.